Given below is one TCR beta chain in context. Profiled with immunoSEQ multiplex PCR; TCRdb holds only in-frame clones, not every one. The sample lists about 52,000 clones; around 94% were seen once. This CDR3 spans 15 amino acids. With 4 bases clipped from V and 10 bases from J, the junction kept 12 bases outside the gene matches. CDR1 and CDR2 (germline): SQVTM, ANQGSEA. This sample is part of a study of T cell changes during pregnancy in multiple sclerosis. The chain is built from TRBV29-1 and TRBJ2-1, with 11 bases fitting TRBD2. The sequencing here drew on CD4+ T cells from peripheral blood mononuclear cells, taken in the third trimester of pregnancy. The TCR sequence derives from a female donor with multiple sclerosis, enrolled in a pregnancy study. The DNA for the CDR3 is TGCAGCGTTGGCCCCGGACTAGCGGGTCTTATGGAGCAGTTCTTC. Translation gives CSVGPGLAGLMEQFF.